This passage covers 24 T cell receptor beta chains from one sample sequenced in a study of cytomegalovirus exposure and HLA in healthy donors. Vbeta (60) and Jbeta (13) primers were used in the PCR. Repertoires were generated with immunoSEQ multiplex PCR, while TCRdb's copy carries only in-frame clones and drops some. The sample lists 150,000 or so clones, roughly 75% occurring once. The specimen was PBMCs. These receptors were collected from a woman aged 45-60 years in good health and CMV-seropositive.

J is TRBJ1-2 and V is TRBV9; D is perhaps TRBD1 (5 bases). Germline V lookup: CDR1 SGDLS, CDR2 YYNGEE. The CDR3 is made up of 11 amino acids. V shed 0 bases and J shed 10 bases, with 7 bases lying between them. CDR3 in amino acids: CASSVGGNYTF. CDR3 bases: TGTGCCAGCAGCGTAGGGGGCAACTACACCTTC.

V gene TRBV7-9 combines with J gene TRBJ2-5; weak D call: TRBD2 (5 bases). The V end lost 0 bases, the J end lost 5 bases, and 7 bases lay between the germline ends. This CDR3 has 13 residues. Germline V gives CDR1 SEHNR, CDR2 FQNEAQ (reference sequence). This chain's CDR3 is CASSLAGGETQYF. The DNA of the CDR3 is TGTGCCAGCAGCTTAGCGGGCGGGGAGACCCAGTACTTC.

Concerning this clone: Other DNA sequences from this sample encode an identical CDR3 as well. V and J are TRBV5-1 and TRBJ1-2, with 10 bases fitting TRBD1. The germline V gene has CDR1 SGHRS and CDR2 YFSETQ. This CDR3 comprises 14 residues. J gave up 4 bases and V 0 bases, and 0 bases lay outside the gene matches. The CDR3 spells CASSLGTGGYGYTF. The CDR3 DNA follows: TGCGCCAGCAGCTTGGGGACAGGGGGCTATGGCTACACCTTC.

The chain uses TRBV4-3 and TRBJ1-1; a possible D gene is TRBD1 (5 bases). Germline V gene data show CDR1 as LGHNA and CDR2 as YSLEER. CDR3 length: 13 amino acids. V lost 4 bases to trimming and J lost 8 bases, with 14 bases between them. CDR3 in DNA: TGCGCCAGCAGCCTTATTTACGGGGGGGAAGCTTTCTTT. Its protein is CASSLIYGGEAFF.

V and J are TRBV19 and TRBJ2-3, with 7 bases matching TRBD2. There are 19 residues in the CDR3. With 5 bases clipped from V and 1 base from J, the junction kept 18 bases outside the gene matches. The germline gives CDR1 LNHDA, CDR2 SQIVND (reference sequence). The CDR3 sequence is CASSQAGNVGYAGTDTQYF. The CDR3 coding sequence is TGTGCCAGTAGTCAAGCGGGAAACGTTGGGTACGCGGGCACAGATACGCAGTATTTT.

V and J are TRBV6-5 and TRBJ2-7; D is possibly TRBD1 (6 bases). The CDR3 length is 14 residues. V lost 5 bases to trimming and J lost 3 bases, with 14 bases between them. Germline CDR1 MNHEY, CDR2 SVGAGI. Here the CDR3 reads CASSRLAGDYEQYF. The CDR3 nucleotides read TGTGCCAGCAGTCGCCTAGCAGGGGACTACGAGCAGTACTTC.

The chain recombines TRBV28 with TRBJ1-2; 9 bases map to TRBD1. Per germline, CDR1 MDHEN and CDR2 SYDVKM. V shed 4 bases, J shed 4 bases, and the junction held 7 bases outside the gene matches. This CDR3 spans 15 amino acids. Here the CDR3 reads CASSSNRGHFYGYTF. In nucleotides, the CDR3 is TGTGCCAGCAGTTCAAACAGGGGGCACTTCTATGGCTACACCTTC.

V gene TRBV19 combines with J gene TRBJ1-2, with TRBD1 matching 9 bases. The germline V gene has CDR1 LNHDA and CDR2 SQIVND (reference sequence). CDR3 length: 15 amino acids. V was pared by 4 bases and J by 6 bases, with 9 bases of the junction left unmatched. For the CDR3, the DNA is TGTGCCAGTAGTAATCGTCTCACAGGGGGCGATGGCTACACCTTC. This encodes CASSNRLTGGDGYTF.

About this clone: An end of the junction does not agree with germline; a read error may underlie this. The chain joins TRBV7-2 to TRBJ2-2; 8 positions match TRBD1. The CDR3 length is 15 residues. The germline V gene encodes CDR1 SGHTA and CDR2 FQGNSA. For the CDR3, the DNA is TGTGCCAGCAGCGACGGACAGGGTAGCACCAGGGAGCTGTTTTTT. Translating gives CASSDGQGSTRELFF.

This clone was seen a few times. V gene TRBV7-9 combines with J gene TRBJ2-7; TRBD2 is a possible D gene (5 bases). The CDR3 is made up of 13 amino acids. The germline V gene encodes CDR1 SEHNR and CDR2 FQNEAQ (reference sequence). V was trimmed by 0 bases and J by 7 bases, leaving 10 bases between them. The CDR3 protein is CASSLAGSKEQYF. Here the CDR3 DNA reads TGTGCCAGCAGCTTAGCAGGGAGTAAGGAGCAGTACTTC.

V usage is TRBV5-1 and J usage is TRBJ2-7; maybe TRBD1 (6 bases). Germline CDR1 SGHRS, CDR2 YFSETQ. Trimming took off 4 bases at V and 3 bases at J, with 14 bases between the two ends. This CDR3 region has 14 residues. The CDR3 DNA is TGCGCCAGCAGCATCCAGTTACAGGGCTACGAGCAGTACTTC. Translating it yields CASSIQLQGYEQYF.

CDR3 residues: CASMLAGTRDTQYF. CDR3 DNA sequence: TGCGCCAGCATGTTAGCGGGGACTCGGGATACGCAGTATTTT. This chain uses TRBV5-1 with TRBJ2-3, with 8 bases that match TRBD2. The CDR3 has 14 residues. The junction had 9 bases not matched to a gene; V was cut back by 6 bases and J by 6 bases. CDR1 is SGHRS, CDR2 YFSETQ, per germline.

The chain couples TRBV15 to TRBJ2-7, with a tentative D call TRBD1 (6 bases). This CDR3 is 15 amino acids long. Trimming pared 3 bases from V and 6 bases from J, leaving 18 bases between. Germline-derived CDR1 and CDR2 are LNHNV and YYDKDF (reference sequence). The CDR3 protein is CATSRSTGIRGEQYF. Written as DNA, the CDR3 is TGTGCCACCAGCAGGTCAACAGGGATCCGTGGCGAGCAGTACTTC.

The CDR3 loop reads CASSLGGLAGPSYEQYF. The CDR3 DNA is TGTGCCAGCAGCTTAGGGGGACTAGCGGGACCTTCCTACGAGCAGTACTTC. This sequence joins TRBV7-9 and TRBJ2-7, with 13 bases lining up with TRBD2. Germline CDR1 reads SEHNR; CDR2 reads FQNEAQ (reference sequence). This CDR3 contains 17 residues. J lost 1 base, V lost 1 base, and 4 bases had no gene match.

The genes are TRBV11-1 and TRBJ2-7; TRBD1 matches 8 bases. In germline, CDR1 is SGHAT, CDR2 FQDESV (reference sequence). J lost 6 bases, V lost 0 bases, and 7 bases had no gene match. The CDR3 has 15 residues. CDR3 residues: CASSLARGRTSEQYF. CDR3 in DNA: TGTGCCAGCAGCTTAGCCAGGGGGCGGACGTCCGAGCAGTACTTC. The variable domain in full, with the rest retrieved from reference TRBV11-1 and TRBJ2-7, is EAEVAQSPRYKITEKSQAVAFWCDPISGHATLYWYRQILGQGPELLVQFQDESVVDDSQLPKDRFSAERLKGVDSTLKIQPAELGDSAMYLCASSLARGRTSEQYFGPGTRLTVT.

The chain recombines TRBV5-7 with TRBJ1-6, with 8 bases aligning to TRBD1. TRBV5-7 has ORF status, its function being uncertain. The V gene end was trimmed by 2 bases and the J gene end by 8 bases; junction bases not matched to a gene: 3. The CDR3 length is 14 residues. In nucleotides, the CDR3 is TGTGCCAGCAGCTTATTGGACAGGGATTCACCCCTCCACTTT. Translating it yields CASSLLDRDSPLHF.

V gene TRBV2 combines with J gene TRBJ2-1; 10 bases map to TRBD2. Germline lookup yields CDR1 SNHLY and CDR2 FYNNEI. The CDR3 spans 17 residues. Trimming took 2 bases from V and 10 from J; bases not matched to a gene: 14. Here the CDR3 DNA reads TGTGCCAGCAGTGAACTTCTTAGCGGGACTAGCGCTCGAGAGCAGTTCTTC. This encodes CASSELLSGTSAREQFF.

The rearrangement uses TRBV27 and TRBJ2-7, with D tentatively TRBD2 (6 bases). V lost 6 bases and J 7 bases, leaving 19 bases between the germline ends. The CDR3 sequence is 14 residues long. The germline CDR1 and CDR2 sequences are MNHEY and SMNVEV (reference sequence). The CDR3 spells CASREQSGGWEQYF. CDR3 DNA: TGTGCCAGCAGGGAACAGAGTGGGGGGTGGGAGCAGTACTTC.

CDR3 sequence reads: CASSFTETYEQYF. As DNA, the CDR3 is TGTGCCAGCAGCTTCACAGAGACCTACGAGCAGTACTTC. The V call is TRBV7-9, the J call TRBJ2-5; D gene ambiguous. Matching the DNA end better, TRBJ2-7 makes the J call doubtful. The CDR3 is 13 residues long. Germline lookup yields CDR1 SEHNR and CDR2 FQNEAQ (reference sequence).

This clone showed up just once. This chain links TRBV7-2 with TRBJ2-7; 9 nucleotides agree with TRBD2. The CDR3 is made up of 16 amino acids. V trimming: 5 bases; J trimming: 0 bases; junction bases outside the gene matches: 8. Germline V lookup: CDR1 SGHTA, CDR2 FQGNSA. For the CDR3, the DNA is TGTGCCAGCAGCGTGAGCGGGGGGCCCAGCTCCTACGAGCAGTACTTC. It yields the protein CASSVSGGPSSYEQYF.

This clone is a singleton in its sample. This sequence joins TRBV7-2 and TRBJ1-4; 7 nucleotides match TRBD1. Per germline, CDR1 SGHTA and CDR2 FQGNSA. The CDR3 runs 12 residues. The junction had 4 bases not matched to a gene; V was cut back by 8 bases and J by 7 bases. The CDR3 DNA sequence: TGTGCCAGCGCACAGGGGTCTGAAAAACTGTTTTTT. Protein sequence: CASAQGSEKLFF.

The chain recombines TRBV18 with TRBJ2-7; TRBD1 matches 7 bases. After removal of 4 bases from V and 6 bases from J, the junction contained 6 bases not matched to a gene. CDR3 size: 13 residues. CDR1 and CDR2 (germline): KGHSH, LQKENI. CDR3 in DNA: TGTGCCAGCTCACTCGACAGGGTTTTCGAGCAGTACTTC. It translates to CASSLDRVFEQYF.

In nucleotides, the CDR3 is TGTGCCAGCAGCTTTGGACCCACAGGGCGAGGCACCATATATTTT. Amino acid sequence: CASSFGPTGRGTIYF. The rearrangement joins TRBV5-6 to TRBJ1-3; a possible D gene is TRBD1 (6 bases). The V end lost 2 bases, the J end lost 9 bases, and 18 bases lay between the germline ends. The CDR3 is 15 residues long. Germline-derived CDR1 and CDR2 are SGHDT and YYEEEE.

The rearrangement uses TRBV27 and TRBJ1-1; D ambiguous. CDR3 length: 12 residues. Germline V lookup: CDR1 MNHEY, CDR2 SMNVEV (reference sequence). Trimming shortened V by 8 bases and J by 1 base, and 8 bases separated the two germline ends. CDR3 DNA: TGTGCCAGCTGGAGGTGGAACACTGAAGCTTTCTTT. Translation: CASWRWNTEAFF.